This T cell receptor (beta chain) was captured in a study of T cells in Graves' hyperthyroidism and ophthalmopathy. Amplification of TCR beta CDR3 regions was performed using RNA transcripts as template. Primed by the HTBI set, a first-round RT-PCR was run on the TCR CDR3. One entry per CDR3 protein results from TCRdb running MiXCR on the multiplex PCR reads. The sample holds fewer than 650,000 distinct CDR3 sequences, 40% to 50% seen once. V lost 5 bases and J lost 2, with 16 bases in between. The CDR3 spans 17 residues. Germline values: CDR1 LNHDA, CDR2 SQIVND (reference sequence). The chain has TRBV19 and TRBJ2-6; perhaps D is TRBD1 or TRBD2 (5 bases each). The sample taken for sequencing was peripheral blood or thyroid tissue (not recorded which). This TCR was recovered from an adult woman with Graves' disease, either hyperthyroidism or ophthalmopathy (not recorded which). The CDR3 coding sequence is TGTGCCAGTAGTGCACCATTCCAGGGAGCTGGGGCCAACGTCCTGACTTTC. Protein product: CASSAPFQGAGANVLTF.